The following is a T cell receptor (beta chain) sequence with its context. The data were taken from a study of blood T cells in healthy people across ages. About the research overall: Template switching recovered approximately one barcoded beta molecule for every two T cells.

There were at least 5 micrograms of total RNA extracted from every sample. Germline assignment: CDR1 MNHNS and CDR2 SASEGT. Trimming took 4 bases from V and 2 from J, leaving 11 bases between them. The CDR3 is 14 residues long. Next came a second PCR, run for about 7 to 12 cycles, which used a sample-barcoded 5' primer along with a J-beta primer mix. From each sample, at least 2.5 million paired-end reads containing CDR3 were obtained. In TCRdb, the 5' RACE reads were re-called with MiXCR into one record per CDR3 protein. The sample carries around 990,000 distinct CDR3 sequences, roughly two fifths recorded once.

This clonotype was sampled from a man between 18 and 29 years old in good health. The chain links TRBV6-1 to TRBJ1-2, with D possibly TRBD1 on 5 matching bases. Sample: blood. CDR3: CASSAGTTNYGYTF. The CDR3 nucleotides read TGTGCCAGCAGTGCTGGGACGACAAACTATGGCTACACCTTC.